This entry features one T cell receptor beta chain sequence. Its antigen is undetermined. This may be a read error, as it is one base from a much larger clone. The data stem from a study of human T cells and chemical hapten exposure. As for time point: patch test 2, 6 weeks after DPC sensitization. As to treatment: therapeutic diphenylcyclopropenone sensitization with weekly scalp DPC. Study-level results: Patch test score showed a positive correlation with PT1 expanded TCR counts.

The CDR3 consists of 11 residues. One entry per CDR3 protein results from TCRdb running MiXCR on the RACE reads. The sample contains tens of thousands of distinct CDR3 sequences, 10% of which appear only once. The sample was whole blood, taken in connection with sensitization to the hapten diphenylcyclopropenone (DPC). This TCR was sampled from a woman aged 45-59 years with alopecia areata. Some clones in this sample may be carry-over from other donors' samples. This sequence joins TRBV12-3 or TRBV12-4 and TRBJ2-2; D perhaps matches TRBD2 (5 bases). The CDR3 sequence: CASSFTGELVF. The CDR3 region has the DNA TGTGCCAGCAGTTTCACCGGGGAGCTGGTTTTT.